Sequencing of this T cell receptor beta chain was carried out in a study of early T cells in non-severe SARS-CoV-2 infection. The study's findings and limits: Reliance on VDJdb matching favored anti-spike CD8 responses; private and CD4 specificities were missed.

Remarks on this clonotype: The antigen remains unidentified.

The CDR3 extends over 11 amino acids. The germline V and J ends were trimmed by 8 bases and 6 bases, with 10 bases remaining between them. Germline lookup yields CDR1 WSHSY and CDR2 SAAADI. Unique molecular identifier tags were affixed to discrete cDNA molecules. TCRdb passed the 5' RACE reads through MiXCR, listing each CDR3 protein once. In the table there are 60,000 to 90,000 distinct CDR3 sequences, 7.5% to 10% of which are singletons. The TCR originated in an adult who was a healthcare worker with PCR-confirmed SARS-CoV-2 infection or an uninfected control (not recorded which). The specimen was whole blood. The chain recombines TRBV10-2 with TRBJ2-5; TRBD1 or TRBD2 may be the D gene (5 bases each). The CDR3 protein is CASGTTKTQYF. The CDR3 DNA is TGCGCCAGCGGGACCACGAAGACCCAGTACTTC.